The 8 T cell receptor beta chains presented below share a single source sample, sequenced in a study of T cells after yellow fever vaccination. TCRdb itself ran the 5' RACE reads through MiXCR, one entry per CDR3 protein. The data show under 400,000 distinct CDR3 sequences, with approximately 12% seen just once and about 3% held by the top ten. The sequences come from CD4+ T cells sorted from PBMCs, collected 15 days after the yellow fever booster vaccination. The receptors derive from a man in his late teens or twenties who received the YFV17D yellow fever vaccine.

This clonotype came up many times. The rearrangement joins TRBV24-1 to TRBJ2-2; unclear D gene. CDR1 is KGHDR and CDR2 is SFDVKD in the germline V gene. Between the trimmed V and J ends, which lost 3 bases and 1 base, there was a span of 5 bases. The CDR3 covers 14 residues. The CDR3 DNA follows: TGTGCCACCAGTGATCACCTGAACACCGGGGAGCTGTTTTTT. Its protein is CATSDHLNTGELFF.

As DNA, the CDR3 is TGTGCCAGCAGCTCTGGGACAATATATGGCTACACCTTC. Its translation: CASSSGTIYGYTF. This chain uses TRBV11-2 with TRBJ1-2, with TRBD1 as a possible D gene (6 bases). The CDR3 runs to 13 residues. CDR1 SGHAT and CDR2 FQNNGV come from the germline V gene. Trimming left V 4 bases short and J 5 bases short, with 11 bases between.

This rearrangement joins TRBV7-9 to TRBJ1-3, with D possibly matching TRBD1 (6 bases). The ends were cut back, 6 bases at V and 4 bases at J, with 13 bases in the middle. Germline CDR1 SEHNR, CDR2 FQNEAQ (reference sequence). This CDR3 has 14 amino acids. The CDR3 DNA reads as TGTGCCAGCAGTCCAACAGGGTCCGGAAACACCATATATTTT. Protein sequence: CASSPTGSGNTIYF.

This chain links TRBV5-1 with TRBJ2-3, with no clear D. This CDR3 is built from 16 residues. Trimming removed 0 bases at V and 0 bases at J, with 11 bases between. The V gene's germline CDR1 is SGHRS and CDR2 YFSETQ. CDR3 in DNA: TGCGCCAGCAGCTTGGGGGGAACCCCTAGCACAGATACGCAGTATTTT. It specifies CASSLGGTPSTDTQYF.

This clonotype was seen a few times. The V call is TRBV7-3, the J call TRBJ2-5, with 7 nucleotides matching TRBD2. The V and J ends lost 5 bases and 4 bases, in that order; junction bases with no gene match: 7. The germline V gene has CDR1 SGHTA and CDR2 FQGTGA. This CDR3 has 14 residues. CDR3 bases: TGTGCCAGCAGCCCAAGCGGGGTTGGAGAGACCCAGTACTTC. Translated: CASSPSGVGETQYF.

This clonotype has more than one count but fewer than ten. The V and J genes are TRBV7-2 and TRBJ1-2; D gene ambiguous. The V and J ends lost 4 bases and 2 bases respectively, with 5 bases between them. Per germline, CDR1 SGHTA and CDR2 FQGNSA. The CDR3 loop spans 12 amino acids. The CDR3 region is CASSYLNYGYTF. Here the CDR3 DNA reads TGTGCCAGCAGCTACTTAAACTATGGCTACACCTTC.

V and J are TRBV20-1 and TRBJ1-3; possibly TRBD1 for D (5 bases). CDR3 length equals 16 residues. The germline V and J ends were trimmed by 0 bases and 4 bases, with 16 bases remaining between them. Per the germline V gene, CDR1 is DFQATT and CDR2 is SNEGSKA (reference sequence). For the CDR3, the DNA is TGCAGTGCTAGAGATTTGGGACCGGGACCGGGAAACACCATATATTTT. It codes for CSARDLGPGPGNTIYF.

This clonotype was observed many times. V is TRBV3-1 and J is TRBJ1-1; the match to TRBD1 covers 7 bases. Germline V gives CDR1 LGHDT, CDR2 YNNKEL (reference sequence). The ends lost 1 base at V and 1 base at J; junction bases unmatched: 3. The CDR3 loop spans 15 amino acids. CDR3 region: CASSQAGTENTEAFF. CDR3 nucleotide sequence: TGTGCCAGCAGCCAAGCCGGGACAGAGAACACTGAAGCTTTCTTT.